This T cell receptor (beta chain) was sequenced for a study of CD8 T cells in Susac syndrome. In the study overall: Patients with Susac syndrome had blood drawn and were at that point therapy-naive, on corticosteroids, or on intravenous immunoglobulin alone. Study conclusions and caveats: The peak of CD8+ clonal expansion in Susac was seen in TEMRA cells and active patients.

Trimming left V 10 bases short and J 4 bases short, with 14 bases between. Germline CDR1 ENHRY, CDR2 SYGVKD. This CDR3 comprises 13 residues. Sequencing of TCR beta covered CD8+ and CD4+ T cells obtained from blood. Reverse transcription of 0.5 to 1 ug RNA was performed with random hexamers. Across 54 Vbeta and 13 Jbeta, immunoSEQ multiplex PCR amplified TCR beta CDR3. MiXCR was run by TCRdb on the immunoSEQ multiplex PCR reads, yielding one entry per CDR3 protein. The table has tens of thousands of distinct CDR3 sequences, about 94% seen once; the top ten hold approximately 0.63%. Comments on this clonotype: Its antigen is undetermined.

This clonotype was sampled from a human donor with Susac syndrome. The sequenced sample was CD8+ T cells from PBMCs. The rearrangement links TRBV10-3 to TRBJ2-1, with a possible D match to TRBD2 (6 bases). The CDR3 DNA sequence: TGTGCCACCCTCGGGGGACTGTACAATGAGCAGTTCTTC. It codes for CATLGGLYNEQFF.